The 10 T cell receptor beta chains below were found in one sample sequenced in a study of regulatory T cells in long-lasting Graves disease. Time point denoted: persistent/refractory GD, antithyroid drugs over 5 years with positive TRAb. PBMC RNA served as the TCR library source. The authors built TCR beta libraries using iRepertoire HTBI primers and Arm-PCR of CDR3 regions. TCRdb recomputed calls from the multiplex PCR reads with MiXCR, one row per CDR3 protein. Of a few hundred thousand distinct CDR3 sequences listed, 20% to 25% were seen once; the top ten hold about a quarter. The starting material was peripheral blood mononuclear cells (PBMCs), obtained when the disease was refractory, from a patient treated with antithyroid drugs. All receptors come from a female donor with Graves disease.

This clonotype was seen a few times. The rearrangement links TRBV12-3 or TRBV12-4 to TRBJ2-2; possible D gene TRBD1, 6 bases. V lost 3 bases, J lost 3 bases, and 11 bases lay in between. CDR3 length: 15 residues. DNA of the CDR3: TGTGCCAGCAGTTTCGACACAGGGTACACCGGGGAGCTGTTTTTT. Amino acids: CASSFDTGYTGELFF.

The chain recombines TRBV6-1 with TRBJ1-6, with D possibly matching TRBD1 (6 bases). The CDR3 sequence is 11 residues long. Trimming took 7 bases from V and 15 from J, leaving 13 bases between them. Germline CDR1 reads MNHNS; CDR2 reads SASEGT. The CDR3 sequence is CASNFGGLLHF. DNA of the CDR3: TGTGCCAGCAATTTCGGGGGCCTCCTCCACTTT.

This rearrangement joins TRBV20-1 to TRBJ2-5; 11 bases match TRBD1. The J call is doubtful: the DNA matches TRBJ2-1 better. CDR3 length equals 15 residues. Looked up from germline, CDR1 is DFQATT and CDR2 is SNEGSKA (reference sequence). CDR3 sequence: CSARRTGGFYNEQFF. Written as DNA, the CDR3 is TGCAGTGCTCGACGGACAGGGGGCTTTTACAATGAGCAGTTCTTC.

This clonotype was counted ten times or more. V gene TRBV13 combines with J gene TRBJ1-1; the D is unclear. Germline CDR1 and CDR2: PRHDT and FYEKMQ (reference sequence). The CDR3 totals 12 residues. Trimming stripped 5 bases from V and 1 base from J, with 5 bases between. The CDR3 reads CASSTRNTEAFF. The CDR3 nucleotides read TGTGCCAGCAGCACGCGGAACACTGAAGCTTTCTTT.

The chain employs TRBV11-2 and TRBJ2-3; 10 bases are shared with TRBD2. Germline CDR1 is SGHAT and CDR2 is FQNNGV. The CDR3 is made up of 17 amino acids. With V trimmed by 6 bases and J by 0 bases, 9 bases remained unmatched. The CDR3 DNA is TGTGCCAGCAGGAGACCGGGACTAGCGACTAGCACAGATACGCAGTATTTT. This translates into CASRRPGLATSTDTQYF.

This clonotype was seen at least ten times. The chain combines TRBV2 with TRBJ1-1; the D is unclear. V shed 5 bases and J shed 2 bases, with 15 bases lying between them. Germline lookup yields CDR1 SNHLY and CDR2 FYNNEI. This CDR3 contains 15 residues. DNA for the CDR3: TGTGCCAGCAGTCAATTAAGGACGGCAAACACTGAAGCTTTCTTT. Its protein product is CASSQLRTANTEAFF. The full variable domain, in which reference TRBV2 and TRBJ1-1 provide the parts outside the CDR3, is EPEVTQTPSHQVTQMGQEVILRCVPISNHLYFYWYRQILGQKVEFLVSFYNNEISEKSEIFDDQFSVERPDGSNFTLKIRSTKLEDSAMYFCASSQLRTANTEAFFGQGTRLTVV.

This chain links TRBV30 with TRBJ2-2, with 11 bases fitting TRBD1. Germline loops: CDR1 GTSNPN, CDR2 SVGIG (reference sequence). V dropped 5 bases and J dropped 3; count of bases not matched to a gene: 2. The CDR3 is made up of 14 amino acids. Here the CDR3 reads CAWGQGAYTGELFF. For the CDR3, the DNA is TGTGCCTGGGGACAGGGGGCGTACACCGGGGAGCTGTTTTTT.

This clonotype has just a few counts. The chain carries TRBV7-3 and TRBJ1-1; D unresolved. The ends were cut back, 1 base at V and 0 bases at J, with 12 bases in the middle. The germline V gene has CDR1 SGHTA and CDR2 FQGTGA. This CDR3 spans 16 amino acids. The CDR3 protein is CASSLNSPGMNTEAFF. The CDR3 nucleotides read TGTGCCAGCAGCTTAAATTCTCCGGGGATGAACACTGAAGCTTTCTTT.

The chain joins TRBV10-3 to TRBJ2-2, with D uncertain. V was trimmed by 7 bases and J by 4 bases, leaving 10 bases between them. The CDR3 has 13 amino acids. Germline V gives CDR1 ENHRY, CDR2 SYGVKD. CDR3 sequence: CAITRGATGELFF. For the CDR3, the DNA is TGTGCCATCACCCGCGGAGCCACCGGGGAGCTGTTTTTT.

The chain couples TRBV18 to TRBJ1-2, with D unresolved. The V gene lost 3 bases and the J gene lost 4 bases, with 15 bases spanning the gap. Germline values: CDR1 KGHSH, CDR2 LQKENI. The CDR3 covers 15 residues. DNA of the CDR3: TGTGCCAGCTCACCGCAATTCGGAGCCCCCTATGGCTACACCTTC. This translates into CASSPQFGAPYGYTF.